This TCR beta chain was obtained from a study of blood T cell repertoires in COVID-19. Background on the study: Samples came from the United States, Italy and Spain, spanning acute and convalescent COVID-19.

Germline-derived CDR1 and CDR2 are SGHVS and FQNEAQ. This CDR3 is built from 14 residues. V dropped 0 bases and J dropped 8 bases, with 13 bases sitting between them. Study processing details: Scientists estimated how many nucleated cells there were by amplifying reference gene primers. This table comes from immunoSEQ multiplex PCR, and its TCRdb copy is limited to in-frame clones, with some not included. That table gives V, J and clone size, and the DNA gave D and trimming. The repertoire includes under 25,000 clones, over 75% of them detected once, and around 20% sits in the top ten. The sample comprised peripheral blood. This clonotype was sampled from a man aged 65 to 85 in a cohort sampled during active COVID-19. The V gene is TRBV7-8, the J gene TRBJ1-2, with no clear D. Here the CDR3 reads CASSLALDLGGYTF. The CDR3 DNA follows: TGTGCCAGCAGCTTAGCGCTGGACTTGGGAGGCTACACCTTC.